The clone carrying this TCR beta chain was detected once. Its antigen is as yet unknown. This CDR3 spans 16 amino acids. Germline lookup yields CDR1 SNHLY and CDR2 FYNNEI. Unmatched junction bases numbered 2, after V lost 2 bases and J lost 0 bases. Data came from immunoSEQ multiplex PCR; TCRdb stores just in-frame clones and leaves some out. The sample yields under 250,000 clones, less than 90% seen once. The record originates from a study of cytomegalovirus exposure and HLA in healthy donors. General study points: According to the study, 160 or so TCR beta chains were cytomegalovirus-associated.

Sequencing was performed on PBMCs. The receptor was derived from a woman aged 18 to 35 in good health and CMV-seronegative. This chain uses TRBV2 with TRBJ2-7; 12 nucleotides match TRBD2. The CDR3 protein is CASSETSGRSSYEQYF. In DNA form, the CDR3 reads TGTGCCAGCAGTGAAACTAGCGGGAGGAGCTCCTACGAGCAGTACTTC.